One and the same sample provided the 12 T cell receptor beta chains below, sequenced in a study of T cells in Graves' hyperthyroidism and ophthalmopathy. It was RNA transcripts that yielded the amplified TCR beta CDR3 regions. HTBI primers drove first-round RT-PCR of the TCR CDR3. Via MiXCR, TCRdb re-called the multiplex PCR reads, giving one row per CDR3 protein. The top ten clones hold 8.9% of a sample with 750,000 to 950,000 distinct CDR3 sequences, around 39% of them seen once. Source material: blood. These receptors came from a man aged 18 to 30 with Graves' hyperthyroidism.

The chain employs TRBV29-1 and TRBJ2-1; D remains unclear. The length of the CDR3 is 13 residues. The germline V gene encodes CDR1 SQVTM and CDR2 ANQGSEA. Trimming took 6 bases from V and 7 from J, leaving 16 bases between them. DNA for the CDR3: TGCAGCGTCGGTTCTCCAGGCTATAATGAGCAGTTCTTC. Protein product: CSVGSPGYNEQFF.

This chain uses TRBV29-1 with TRBJ1-1, with 10 bases lining up with TRBD1. The CDR3 runs to 12 residues. With V trimmed by 8 bases and J by 4 bases, 4 bases remained unmatched. Germline V gene lookup returns CDR1 SQVTM and CDR2 ANQGSEA. DNA for the CDR3: TGCAGCTCGACAGGGGGCGGCACTGAAGCTTTCTTT. Protein: CSSTGGGTEAFF.

V usage is TRBV19 and J usage is TRBJ2-7; TRBD1 matches 7 bases. CDR1 and CDR2 (germline): LNHDA, SQIVND (reference sequence). V lost 6 bases and J lost 3; bases outside the gene matches: 11. This CDR3 region has 15 residues. DNA of the CDR3: TGTGCCAGTAGCCCCTCCGGGACAGATTACTACGAGCAGTACTTC. Translated, it gives CASSPSGTDYYEQYF.

This clonotype has ten or more counts. The chain uses TRBV7-6 and TRBJ2-6; D might be TRBD1 (5 bases). Per the germline V gene, CDR1 is SGHVS and CDR2 is FNYEAQ. The CDR3 is made up of 15 amino acids. V lost 4 bases, J lost 1 base, and 8 bases lay in between. The CDR3 DNA follows: TGTGCCAGCAGCTCCCGACAGTCTGGGGCCAACGTCCTGACTTTC. This translates into CASSSRQSGANVLTF.

This clonotype was counted at least ten times. V usage is TRBV29-1 and J usage is TRBJ2-7, with D tentatively TRBD1 (6 bases). The CDR3 spans 14 residues. The germline V and J ends were trimmed by 1 base and 4 bases, with 14 bases remaining between them. CDR1 SQVTM and CDR2 ANQGSEA come from the germline V gene. The CDR3 protein is CSVEGGTGFYEQYF. The CDR3 DNA is TGCAGCGTTGAAGGGGGAACAGGGTTTTACGAGCAGTACTTC.

J is TRBJ2-5 and V is TRBV12-3 or TRBV12-4, with D perhaps matching TRBD2 (6 bases). V gave up 6 bases and J gave up 5 bases, with 13 bases separating them. This CDR3 is built from 13 residues. CDR3 region: CASRRDSWETQYF. The CDR3 DNA reads TGTGCCAGCAGACGGGACTCCTGGGAGACCCAGTACTTC.

A note on this clonotype: This likely comes from a read error, as the CDR3 has no conserved phenylalanine or tryptophan at its end. The DNA is left out, because the CDR3 cannot be placed on it with certainty; the CDR3 is given as TCRdb lists it. The genes are TRBV19 and TRBJ2-6; the DNA was not compared with TRBD1, the D call given in the table. Both ends counted, the CDR3 spans 9 residues. Per germline, CDR1 LNHDA and CDR2 SQIVND (reference sequence). CDR3 sequence: CASGGTRDT.

This clonotype was detected many times. The chain joins TRBV20-1 to TRBJ2-7; unclear D gene. Germline loops: CDR1 DFQATT, CDR2 SNEGSKA (reference sequence). V gave up 6 bases and J gave up 2 bases, with 5 bases separating them. CDR3 length: 10 residues. CDR3 sequence reads: CSAPTYEQYF. CDR3 coding DNA: TGCAGTGCGCCCACCTACGAGCAGTACTTC.

Concerning this clonotype: This may be a read error: a much more frequent sequence differs by one nucleotide. V usage is TRBV10-3 and J usage is TRBJ1-1; D ambiguous. The CDR3 totals 15 residues. Germline V gene lookup returns CDR1 ENHRY and CDR2 SYGVKD. In DNA, the CDR3 is TGTGCCACCAGTGAGTCGGGGAGGAAGAACACTGAAGCTTTCTTT. Its translation: CATSESGRKNTEAFF.

This clonotype showed up just a few times. The chain has TRBV27 and TRBJ1-6, with D possibly being TRBD1 (5 bases). The germline gives CDR1 MNHEY, CDR2 SMNVEV (reference sequence). The CDR3 is made up of 14 amino acids. V gave up 5 bases and J gave up 7 bases, with 12 bases separating them. CDR3 region: CASSLTWGNSPLHF. CDR3 DNA: TGTGCCAGCAGTCTGACGTGGGGGAATTCACCCCTCCACTTT.

In its sample, this clonotype was seen a few times. The chain links TRBV7-9 to TRBJ2-7, with D unclear. Germline lookup yields CDR1 SEHNR and CDR2 FQNEAQ (reference sequence). The CDR3 is 15 amino acids. Between the trimmed V and J ends, which lost 5 bases and 3 bases, there was a span of 17 bases. The chain's CDR3 is CASSQSRVAYYEQYF. CDR3 DNA sequence: TGTGCCAGCAGCCAGTCAAGGGTCGCGTACTACGAGCAGTACTTC.

This clonotype was found many times. The chain recombines TRBV7-2 with TRBJ2-6; 7 nucleotides match TRBD1. The CDR3 loop spans 16 amino acids. Germline loops: CDR1 SGHTA, CDR2 FQGNSA. V lost 4 bases and J lost 0; bases outside the gene matches: 3. The DNA of the CDR3 is TGTGCCAGCAGCTCGGGACAGAGCTCTGGGGCCAACGTCCTGACTTTC. Its protein product is CASSSGQSSGANVLTF. Full variable domain (rest looked up from reference TRBV7-2 and TRBJ2-6): GAGVSQSPSNKVTEKGKDVELRCDPISGHTALYWYRQSLGQGLEFLIYFQGNSAPDKSGLPSDRFSAERTGGSVSTLTIQRTQQEDSAVYLCASSSGQSSGANVLTFGAGSRLTVL.